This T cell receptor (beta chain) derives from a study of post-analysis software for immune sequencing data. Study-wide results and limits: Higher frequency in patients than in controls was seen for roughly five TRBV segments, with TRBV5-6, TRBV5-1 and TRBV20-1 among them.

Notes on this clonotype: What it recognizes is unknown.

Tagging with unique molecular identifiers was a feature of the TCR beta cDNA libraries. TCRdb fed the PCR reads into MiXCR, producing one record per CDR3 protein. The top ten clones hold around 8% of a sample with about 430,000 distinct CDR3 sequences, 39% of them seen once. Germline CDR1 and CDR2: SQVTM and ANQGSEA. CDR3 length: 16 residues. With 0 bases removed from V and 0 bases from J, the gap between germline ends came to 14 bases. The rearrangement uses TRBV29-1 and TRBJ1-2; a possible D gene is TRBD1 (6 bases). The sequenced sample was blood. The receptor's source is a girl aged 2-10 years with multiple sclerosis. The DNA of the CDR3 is TGCAGCGTTGAAGACAGGGGAGTAGGGGCTAACTATGGCTACACCTTC. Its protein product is CSVEDRGVGANYGYTF.